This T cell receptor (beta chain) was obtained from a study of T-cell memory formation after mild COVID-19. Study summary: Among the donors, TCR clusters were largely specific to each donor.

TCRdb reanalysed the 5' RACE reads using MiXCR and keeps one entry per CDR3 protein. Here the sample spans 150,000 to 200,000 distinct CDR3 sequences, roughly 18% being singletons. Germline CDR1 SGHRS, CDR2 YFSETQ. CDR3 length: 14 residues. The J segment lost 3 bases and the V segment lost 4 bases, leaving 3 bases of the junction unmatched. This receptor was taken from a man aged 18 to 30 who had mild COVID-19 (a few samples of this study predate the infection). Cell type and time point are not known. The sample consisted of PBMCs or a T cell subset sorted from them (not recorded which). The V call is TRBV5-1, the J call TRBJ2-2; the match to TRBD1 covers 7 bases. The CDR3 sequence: CASSKGADTGELFF. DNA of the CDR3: TGCGCCAGCAGCAAGGGGGCCGACACCGGGGAGCTGTTTTTT.